The 10 T cell receptor beta chains below all came from one sample that was sequenced in a study of cytomegalovirus exposure and HLA in healthy donors. The PCR contained 60 Vbeta and 13 Jbeta primers. Sequencing was performed with immunoSEQ multiplex PCR; in TCRdb, only in-frame clones are kept and a portion is missing. The sample includes 190,000 or so clones, 75% to 85% seen only once; the top ten take 1.5% to 1.7%. Sequenced sample: PBMCs. These TCRs come from a girl under 18 in good health and CMV-seropositive.

The chain recombines TRBV14 with TRBJ1-1; D unclear. The CDR3 has 15 residues. V was shortened by 4 bases and J by 1 base, with 13 bases between the two germline ends. CDR1 and CDR2 from the germline V gene are SGHDN and FVKESK. CDR3 nucleotide sequence: TGTGCCAGCAGCCTAGGACGACGGGGGAACACTGAAGCTTTCTTT. Its protein product is CASSLGRRGNTEAFF. Supplemented by reference TRBV14 and TRBJ1-1, the full variable domain reads EAGVTQFPSHSVIEKGQTVTLRCDPISGHDNLYWYRRVMGKEIKFLLHFVKESKQDESGMPNNRFLAERTGGTYSTLKVQPAELEDSGVYFCASSLGRRGNTEAFFGQGTRLTVV.

This clone occurred a few times. The gene calls are TRBV7-2 and TRBJ1-2, with D tentatively TRBD1 (5 bases). Germline V gives CDR1 SGHTA, CDR2 FQGNSA. The V end was cut by 5 bases, the J end by 3 bases, with 16 bases between. The CDR3 has 15 amino acids. CDR3 sequence reads: CASSVNYQGYYGYTF. For the CDR3, the DNA is TGTGCCAGCAGCGTAAACTACCAGGGTTACTATGGCTACACCTTC.

The chain combines TRBV18 with TRBJ1-5; a possible D gene is TRBD1 (5 bases). V shed 3 bases and J shed 5 bases, with 8 bases lying between them. In germline, CDR1 is KGHSH, CDR2 LQKENI. The CDR3 covers 13 residues. The CDR3 is CASSPDSDQPQHF. The DNA of the CDR3 is TGTGCCAGCTCACCCGACAGCGATCAGCCCCAGCATTTT.

Remarks on this clone: Other DNA sequences from this sample encode an identical CDR3 as well. The genes are TRBV5-4 and TRBJ2-5; TRBD2 is a possible D gene (5 bases). Germline V gene lookup returns CDR1 SGHNT and CDR2 YYREEE (reference sequence). The CDR3 extends over 17 amino acids. V was cut by 7 bases and J by 1 base, with 23 bases left in between. The CDR3 DNA sequence: TGTGCCAGCGGTCCTATTGTCGGCGGGCAATTCCAAGAGACCCAGTACTTC. Translating gives CASGPIVGGQFQETQYF.

Here the CDR3 reads CASSPTMTGGAVETQYF. The CDR3 coding sequence is TGTGCCAGCAGCCCTACCATGACAGGGGGCGCTGTGGAGACCCAGTACTTC. The V and J genes are TRBV5-6 and TRBJ2-5; TRBD1 aligns across 10 bases. The CDR3 totals 17 residues. V trimming: 4 bases; J trimming: 5 bases; junction bases outside the gene matches: 14. CDR1 and CDR2 from the germline V gene are SGHDT and YYEEEE.

The chain carries TRBV5-4 and TRBJ2-5; 9 bases align to TRBD1. The CDR3 totals 14 residues. CDR1 SGHNT and CDR2 YYREEE come from the germline V gene (reference sequence). The ends lost 4 bases at V and 3 bases at J; junction bases unmatched: 4. CDR3 nucleotide sequence: TGTGCCAGCAGCGATCGGGACAGGGAAGAGACCCAGTACTTC. This gives the protein CASSDRDREETQYF.

This clone came up a few times. The gene calls are TRBV6-5 and TRBJ2-7; 7 positions agree with TRBD1. Per germline, CDR1 MNHEY and CDR2 SVGAGI. The CDR3 is made up of 12 amino acids. V trimming: 7 bases; J trimming: 2 bases; junction bases outside the gene matches: 2. CDR3 in amino acids: CASNGQAYEQYF. Written as DNA, the CDR3 is TGTGCCAGCAATGGACAGGCCTACGAGCAGTACTTC.

The genes are TRBV2 and TRBJ2-3, with TRBD1 matching over 7 bases. The CDR3 is 14 residues long. Trimming took 6 bases from V and 3 from J; bases not matched to a gene: 6. Germline loops: CDR1 SNHLY, CDR2 FYNNEI. CDR3 sequence (DNA): TGTGCCAGCAGCAGATTACAGGGGACAGATACGCAGTATTTT. It translates to CASSRLQGTDTQYF.

The gene calls are TRBV5-5 and TRBJ2-2, with TRBD2 identical over 7 bases. J gave up 3 bases and V 3 bases, and 11 bases lay outside the gene matches. CDR1 is SGHKS and CDR2 is YYEKEE in the germline V gene (reference sequence). The CDR3 has 17 residues. The CDR3 region is CASSSYRLAIDTGELFF. The CDR3 coding sequence is TGTGCCAGCAGCTCATATAGACTAGCTATAGACACCGGGGAGCTGTTTTTT.

The V call is TRBV19, the J call TRBJ1-4, with D tentatively TRBD1 (6 bases). CDR1 is LNHDA and CDR2 is SQIVND in the germline V gene (reference sequence). The CDR3 contains 14 residues. V was trimmed by 3 bases and J by 6 bases, leaving 11 bases between them. CDR3 protein: CASSIWGQDEKLFF. The CDR3 bases are TGTGCCAGTAGTATCTGGGGGCAGGATGAAAAACTGTTTTTT.